This TCR beta chain was sequenced during a study of OX40 agonist ivuxolimab in advanced cancers. On the study more broadly: Anti-PD-1, anti-PD-L1 or anti-CTLA-4 therapy given earlier was allowed, and around 40% had some. Partial responses were achieved by three patients, of whom one had hepatocellular carcinoma and two had cutaneous melanoma. Findings and limits, study-wide: The mean number of expanded clones was higher in CD8+ T cells than in CD4+. The authors did not determine the antigen specificity of the expanded peripheral T cells.

Clones were read by immunoSEQ multiplex PCR, and TCRdb kept only the in-frame ones, dropping some. The data hold 60,000 to 70,000 clones, with more than 65% observed a single time. Notes on this clone: Its matching antigen is unknown.

The V gene's germline CDR1 is SGDLS and CDR2 YYNGEE. The CDR3 runs to 13 residues. V was shortened by 9 bases and J by 5 bases, with 12 bases between the two germline ends. The starting material was CD4+ or CD8+ T cells sorted from blood, obtained in a trial of the OX40 agonist ivuxolimab. The clonotype comes from an adult with an advanced solid tumor such as melanoma, head and neck, liver or kidney cancer. This chain uses TRBV9 with TRBJ1-6; the D is unclear. The CDR3 is CATRRTDNSPLHF. CDR3 nucleotide sequence: TGTGCCACCCGAAGGACGGATAATTCACCCCTCCACTTT. The complete variable domain, with remaining parts taken from reference TRBV9 and TRBJ1-6, reads DSGVTQTPKHLITATGQRVTLRCSPRSGDLSVYWYQQSLDQGLQFLIQYYNGEERAKGNILERFSAQQFPDLHSELNLSSLELGDSALYFCATRRTDNSPLHFGNGTRLTVT.